The 6 T cell receptor beta chains below all came from one sample that was sequenced in a study of T cells expressing NK-cell markers. TCRdb re-called the 5' RACE reads; every CDR3 protein appears as one record, without DNA. The sample has hundreds of thousands of distinct CDR3 sequences, and its top ten clones hold less than 4.5%. Sample: blood T cells: a sorted CD56 or NKG2C T cell subset, CD4+ or CD8+ T cells, or bulk PBMC T cells (not recorded which). The source of these receptors is a man in his late teens or twenties in good health.

This chain uses TRBV7-9 with TRBJ1-2; TCRdb indicates TRBD1, and absent DNA this call remains unverified. In germline, CDR1 is SEHNR, CDR2 FQNEAQ (reference sequence). The CDR3 totals 11 residues. CDR3 sequence reads: CASSPGTDYTF.

This chain connects TRBV9 to TRBJ2-2. CDR3 length: 14 amino acids. The germline CDR1 and CDR2 sequences are SGDLS and YYNGEE. This CDR3 reads CASSGTSGTGELFF. The full variable domain, in which reference TRBV9 and TRBJ2-2 provide the parts outside the CDR3, is DSGVTQTPKHLITATGQRVTLRCSPRSGDLSVYWYQQSLDQGLQFLIQYYNGEERAKGNILERFSAQQFPDLHSELNLSSLELGDSALYFCASSGTSGTGELFFGEGSRLTVL.

V usage is TRBV15 and J usage is TRBJ2-1; TCRdb gives TRBD1 as the D gene, but with no DNA this cannot be confirmed. Per the germline V gene, CDR1 is LNHNV and CDR2 is YYDKDF (reference sequence). CDR3 length: 13 residues. CDR3 amino acids: CATSRGGEGVKFF.

The genes are TRBV20-1 and TRBJ2-4; absent DNA, TCRdb's TRBD1 call cannot be checked. There are 13 residues in the CDR3. CDR1 DFQATT and CDR2 SNEGSKA come from the germline V gene (reference sequence). The CDR3: CSARDRGPGIQYF.

V usage is TRBV29-1 and J usage is TRBJ2-1. The length of the CDR3 is 13 residues. The germline CDR1 and CDR2 sequences are SQVTM and ANQGSEA. This CDR3 is CSVHKDSYNEQFF.

This chain connects TRBV20-1 to TRBJ2-7; checking the TCRdb D call of TRBD1 is not possible without DNA. Germline V CDR1 and CDR2: DFQATT, SNEGSKA (reference sequence). This CDR3 is built from 12 residues. CDR3 sequence: CSASGTPNEQYF.